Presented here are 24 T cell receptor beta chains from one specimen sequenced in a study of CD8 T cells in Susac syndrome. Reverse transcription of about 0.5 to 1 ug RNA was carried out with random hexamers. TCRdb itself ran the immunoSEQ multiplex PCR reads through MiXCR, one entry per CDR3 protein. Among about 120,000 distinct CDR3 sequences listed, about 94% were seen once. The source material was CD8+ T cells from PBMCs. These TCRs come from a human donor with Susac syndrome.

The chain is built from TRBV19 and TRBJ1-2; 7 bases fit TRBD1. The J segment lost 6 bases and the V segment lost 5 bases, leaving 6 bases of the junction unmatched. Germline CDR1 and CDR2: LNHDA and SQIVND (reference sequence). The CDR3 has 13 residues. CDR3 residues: CASSLGTANGYTF. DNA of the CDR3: TGTGCCAGTAGTCTCGGGACAGCCAATGGCTACACCTTC.

The CDR3 DNA is TGCAGCGTTGGAGGGGGCCTGGTGGCCCAGTACTTC. Its translation: CSVGGGLVAQYF. The chain recombines TRBV29-1 with TRBJ2-5, with 7 bases aligning to TRBD1. The CDR3 loop spans 12 amino acids. The trim removed 4 bases at V and 9 bases at J, leaving 8 bases unmatched. Germline V gene data show CDR1 as SQVTM and CDR2 as ANQGSEA.

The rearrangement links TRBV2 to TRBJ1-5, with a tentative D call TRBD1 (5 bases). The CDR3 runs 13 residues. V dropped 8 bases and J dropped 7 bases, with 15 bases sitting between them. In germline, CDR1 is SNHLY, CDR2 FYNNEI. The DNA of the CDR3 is TGTGCCAGCGCCGGGGGTTCCGGGCAGCCCCAGCATTTT. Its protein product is CASAGGSGQPQHF.

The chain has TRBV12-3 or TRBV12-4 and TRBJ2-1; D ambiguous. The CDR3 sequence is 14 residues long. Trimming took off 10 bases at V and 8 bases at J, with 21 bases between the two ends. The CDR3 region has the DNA TGTGCCACCAGGAACTCTATTGGCTTCGATGAGCAGTTCTTC. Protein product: CATRNSIGFDEQFF.

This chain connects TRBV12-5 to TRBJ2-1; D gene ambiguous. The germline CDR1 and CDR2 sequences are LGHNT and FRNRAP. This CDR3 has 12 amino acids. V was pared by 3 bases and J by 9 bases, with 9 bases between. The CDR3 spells CASGFVGSEQFF. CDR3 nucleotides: TGTGCTAGTGGTTTCGTAGGTAGTGAGCAGTTCTTC.

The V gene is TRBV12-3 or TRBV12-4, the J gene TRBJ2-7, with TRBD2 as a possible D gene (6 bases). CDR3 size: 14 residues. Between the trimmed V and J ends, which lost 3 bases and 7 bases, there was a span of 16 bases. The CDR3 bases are TGTGCCAGCAGTTTGGCGGGGCCCTCGTGGGAGCAGTACTTC. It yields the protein CASSLAGPSWEQYF.

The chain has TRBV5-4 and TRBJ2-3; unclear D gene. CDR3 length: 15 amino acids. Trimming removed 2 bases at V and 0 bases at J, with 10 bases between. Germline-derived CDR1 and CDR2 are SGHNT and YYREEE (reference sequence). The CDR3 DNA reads TGTGCCAGCAGCTTCATGGTAGCTAGCACAGATACGCAGTATTTT. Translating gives CASSFMVASTDTQYF.

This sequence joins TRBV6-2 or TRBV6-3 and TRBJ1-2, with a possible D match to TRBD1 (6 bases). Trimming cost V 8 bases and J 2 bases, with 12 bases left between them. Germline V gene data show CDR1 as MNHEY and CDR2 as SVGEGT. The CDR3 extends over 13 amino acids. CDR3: CASRGPENYGYTF. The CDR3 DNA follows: TGTGCCAGCCGGGGGCCAGAGAACTATGGCTACACCTTC.

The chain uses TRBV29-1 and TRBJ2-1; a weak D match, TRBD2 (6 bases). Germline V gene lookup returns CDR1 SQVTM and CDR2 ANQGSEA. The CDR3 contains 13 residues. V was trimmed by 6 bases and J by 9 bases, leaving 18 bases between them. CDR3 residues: CSVGAGGYGEQFF. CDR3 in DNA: TGCAGCGTGGGCGCCGGGGGTTACGGTGAGCAGTTCTTC.

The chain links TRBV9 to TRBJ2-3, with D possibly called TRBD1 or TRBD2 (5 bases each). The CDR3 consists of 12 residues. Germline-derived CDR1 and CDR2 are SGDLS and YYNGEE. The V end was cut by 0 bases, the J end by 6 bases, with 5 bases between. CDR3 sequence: CASSVGGDTQYF. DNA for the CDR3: TGTGCCAGCAGCGTAGGGGGGGATACGCAGTATTTT.

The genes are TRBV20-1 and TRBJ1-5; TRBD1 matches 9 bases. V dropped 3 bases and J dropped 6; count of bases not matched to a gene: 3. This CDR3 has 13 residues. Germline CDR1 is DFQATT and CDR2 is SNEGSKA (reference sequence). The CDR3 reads CSASRQGVQPQHF. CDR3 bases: TGCAGTGCTAGCAGACAGGGGGTTCAGCCCCAGCATTTT.

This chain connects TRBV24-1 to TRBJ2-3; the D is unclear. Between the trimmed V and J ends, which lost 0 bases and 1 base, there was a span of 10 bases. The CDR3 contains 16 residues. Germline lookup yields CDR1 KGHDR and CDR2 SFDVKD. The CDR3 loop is CATSDLPQGCTDTQYF. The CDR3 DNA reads TGTGCCACCAGTGATTTGCCGCAAGGATGCACAGATACGCAGTATTTT.

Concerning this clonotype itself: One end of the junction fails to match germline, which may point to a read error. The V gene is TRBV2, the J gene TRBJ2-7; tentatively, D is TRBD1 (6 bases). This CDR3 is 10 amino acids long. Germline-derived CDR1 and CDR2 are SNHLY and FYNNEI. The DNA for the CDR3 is TGTGCCAGCAGGGACCGGGACAAATGCTTC. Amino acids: CASRDRDKCF.

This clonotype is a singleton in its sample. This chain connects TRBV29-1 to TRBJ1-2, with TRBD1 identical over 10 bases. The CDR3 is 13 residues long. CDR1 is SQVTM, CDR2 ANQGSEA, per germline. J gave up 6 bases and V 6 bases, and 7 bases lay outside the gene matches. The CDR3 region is CSVDTGTGDGYTF. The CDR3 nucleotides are TGCAGCGTCGACACCGGGACAGGGGATGGCTACACCTTC.

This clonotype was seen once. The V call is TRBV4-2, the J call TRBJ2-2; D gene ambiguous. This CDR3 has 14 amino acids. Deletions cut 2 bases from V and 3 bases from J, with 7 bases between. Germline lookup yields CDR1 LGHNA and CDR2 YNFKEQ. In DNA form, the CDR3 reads TGTGCCAGCAGCCAACTGAAAGACACCGGGGAGCTGTTTTTT. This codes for CASSQLKDTGELFF.

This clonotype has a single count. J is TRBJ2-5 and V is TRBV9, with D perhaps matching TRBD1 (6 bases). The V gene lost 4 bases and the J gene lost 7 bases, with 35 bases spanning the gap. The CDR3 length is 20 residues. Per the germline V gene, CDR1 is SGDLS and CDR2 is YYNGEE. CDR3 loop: CASSSPGQSGEGDRRGTQYF. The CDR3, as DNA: TGTGCCAGCAGCTCCCCCGGACAGTCAGGAGAGGGAGACAGGAGAGGGACCCAGTACTTC.

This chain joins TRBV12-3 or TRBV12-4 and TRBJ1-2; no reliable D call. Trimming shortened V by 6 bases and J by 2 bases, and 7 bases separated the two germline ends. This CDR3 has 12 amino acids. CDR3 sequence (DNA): TGTGCCAGCAGCCCGGACAACTATGGCTACACCTTC. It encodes CASSPDNYGYTF.

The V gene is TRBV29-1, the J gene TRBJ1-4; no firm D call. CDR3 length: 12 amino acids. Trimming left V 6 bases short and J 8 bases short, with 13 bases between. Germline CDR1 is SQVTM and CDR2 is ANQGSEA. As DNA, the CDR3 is TGCAGCGTCCTCGTTAGACCCGAAAAACTGTTTTTT. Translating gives CSVLVRPEKLFF.

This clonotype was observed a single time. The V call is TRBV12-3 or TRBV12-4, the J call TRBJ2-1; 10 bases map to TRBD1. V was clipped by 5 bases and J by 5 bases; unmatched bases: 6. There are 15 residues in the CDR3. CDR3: CASSPRTGGHNEQFF. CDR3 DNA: TGTGCCAGCAGTCCCCGGACAGGGGGGCACAATGAGCAGTTCTTC.

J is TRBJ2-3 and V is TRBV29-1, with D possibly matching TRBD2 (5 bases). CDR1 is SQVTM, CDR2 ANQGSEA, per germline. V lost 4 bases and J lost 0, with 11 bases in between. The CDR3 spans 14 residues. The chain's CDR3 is CSVVAGLSTDTQYF. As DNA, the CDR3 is TGCAGCGTTGTTGCGGGTCTGAGCACAGATACGCAGTATTTT.

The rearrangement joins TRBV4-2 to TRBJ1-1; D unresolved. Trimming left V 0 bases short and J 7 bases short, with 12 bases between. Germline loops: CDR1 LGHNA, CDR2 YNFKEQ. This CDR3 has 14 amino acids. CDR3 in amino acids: CASSQEEGTGEAFF. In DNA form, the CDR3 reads TGTGCCAGCAGCCAAGAGGAGGGTACCGGTGAAGCTTTCTTT.

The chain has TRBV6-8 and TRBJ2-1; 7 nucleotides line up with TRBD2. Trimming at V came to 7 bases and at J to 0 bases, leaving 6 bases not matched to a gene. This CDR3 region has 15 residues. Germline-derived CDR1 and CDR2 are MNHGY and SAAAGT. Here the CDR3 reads CASTLAAPSYNEQFF. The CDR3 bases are TGTGCCAGCACTCTAGCGGCACCCTCCTACAATGAGCAGTTCTTC.

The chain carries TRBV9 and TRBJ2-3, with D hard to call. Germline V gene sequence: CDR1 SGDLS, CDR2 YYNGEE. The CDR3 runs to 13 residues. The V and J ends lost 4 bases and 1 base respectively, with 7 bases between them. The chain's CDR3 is CASSSTGTDTQYF. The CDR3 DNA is TGTGCCAGCAGCTCGACGGGCACAGATACGCAGTATTTT.

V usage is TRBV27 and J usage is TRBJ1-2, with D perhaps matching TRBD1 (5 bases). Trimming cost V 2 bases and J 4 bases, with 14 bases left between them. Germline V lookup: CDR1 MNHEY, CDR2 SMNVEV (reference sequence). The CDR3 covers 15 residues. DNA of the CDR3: TGTGCCAGCAGTTTACAGGGAGGGAGGCTCTATGGCTACACCTTC. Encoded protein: CASSLQGGRLYGYTF.